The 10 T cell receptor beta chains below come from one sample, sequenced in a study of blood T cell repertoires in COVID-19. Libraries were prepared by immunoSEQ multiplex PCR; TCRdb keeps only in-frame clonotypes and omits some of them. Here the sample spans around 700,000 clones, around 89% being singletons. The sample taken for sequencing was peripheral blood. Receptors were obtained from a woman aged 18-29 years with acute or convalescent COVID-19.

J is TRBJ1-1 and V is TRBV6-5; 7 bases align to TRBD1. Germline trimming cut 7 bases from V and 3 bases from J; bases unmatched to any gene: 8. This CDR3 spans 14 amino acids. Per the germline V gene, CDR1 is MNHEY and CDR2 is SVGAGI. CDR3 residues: CASTITGAYTEAFF. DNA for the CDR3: TGTGCCAGCACAATTACAGGGGCTTACACTGAAGCTTTCTTT.

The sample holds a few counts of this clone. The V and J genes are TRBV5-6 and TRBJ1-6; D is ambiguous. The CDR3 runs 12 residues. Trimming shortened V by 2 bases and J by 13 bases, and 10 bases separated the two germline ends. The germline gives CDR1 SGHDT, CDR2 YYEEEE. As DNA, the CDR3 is TGTGCCAGCAGCTTACTCACCCTGCCCCTCCACTTT. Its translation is CASSLLTLPLHF.

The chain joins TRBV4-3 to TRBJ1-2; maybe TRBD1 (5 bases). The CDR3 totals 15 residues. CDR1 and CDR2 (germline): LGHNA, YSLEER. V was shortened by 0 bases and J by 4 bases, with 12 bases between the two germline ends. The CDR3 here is CASSQDRQILYGYTF. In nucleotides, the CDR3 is TGCGCCAGCAGCCAAGATCGACAGATTCTCTATGGCTACACCTTC.

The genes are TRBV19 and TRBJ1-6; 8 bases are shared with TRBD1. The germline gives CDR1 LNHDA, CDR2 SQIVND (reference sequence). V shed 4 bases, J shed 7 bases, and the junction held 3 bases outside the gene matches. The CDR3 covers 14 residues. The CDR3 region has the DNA TGTGCCAGTAGTAAAGGGGACAGGAATTCACCCCTCCACTTT. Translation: CASSKGDRNSPLHF.

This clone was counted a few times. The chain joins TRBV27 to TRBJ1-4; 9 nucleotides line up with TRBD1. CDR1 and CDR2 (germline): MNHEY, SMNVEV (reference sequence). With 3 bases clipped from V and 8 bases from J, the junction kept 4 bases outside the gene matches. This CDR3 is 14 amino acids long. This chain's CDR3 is CASSFTGGREKLFF. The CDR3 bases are TGTGCCAGCAGTTTCACAGGGGGCCGAGAAAAACTGTTTTTT.

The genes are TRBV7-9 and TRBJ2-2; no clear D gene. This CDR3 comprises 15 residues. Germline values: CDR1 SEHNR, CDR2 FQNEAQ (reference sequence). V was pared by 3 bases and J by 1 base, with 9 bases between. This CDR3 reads CASSLSQENTGELFF. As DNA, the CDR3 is TGTGCCAGCAGCTTGTCGCAGGAGAACACCGGGGAGCTGTTTTTT.

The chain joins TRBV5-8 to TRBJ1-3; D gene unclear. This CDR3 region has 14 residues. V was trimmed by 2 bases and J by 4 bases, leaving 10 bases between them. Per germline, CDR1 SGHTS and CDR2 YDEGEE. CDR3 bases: TGTGCCAGCAGCTTTGGGCCCACGGGAAACACCATATATTTT. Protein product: CASSFGPTGNTIYF.

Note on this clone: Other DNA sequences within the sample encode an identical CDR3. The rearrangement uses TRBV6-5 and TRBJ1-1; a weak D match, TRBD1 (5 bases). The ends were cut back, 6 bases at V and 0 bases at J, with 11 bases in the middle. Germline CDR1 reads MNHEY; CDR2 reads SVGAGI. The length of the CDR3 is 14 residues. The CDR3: CASSPGLMNTEAFF. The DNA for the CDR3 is TGTGCCAGCAGCCCAGGGTTGATGAACACTGAAGCTTTCTTT.

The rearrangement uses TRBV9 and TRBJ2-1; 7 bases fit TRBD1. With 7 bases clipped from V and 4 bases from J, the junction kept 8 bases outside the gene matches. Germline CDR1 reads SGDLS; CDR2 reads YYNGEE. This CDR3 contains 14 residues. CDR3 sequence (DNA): TGTGCCAGCGCTGGGACAGAATTTTACAATGAGCAGTTCTTC. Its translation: CASAGTEFYNEQFF.

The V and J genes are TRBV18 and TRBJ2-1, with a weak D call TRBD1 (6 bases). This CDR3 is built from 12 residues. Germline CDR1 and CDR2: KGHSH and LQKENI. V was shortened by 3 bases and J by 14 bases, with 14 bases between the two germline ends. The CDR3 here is CASSPEQGLEFF. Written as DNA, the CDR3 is TGTGCCAGCTCACCCGAGCAGGGGCTGGAGTTCTTC.